This T cell receptor (beta chain) emerged from a study of cytomegalovirus exposure and HLA in healthy donors. V dropped 0 bases and J dropped 8 bases, with 17 bases sitting between them. Germline-derived CDR1 and CDR2 are SEHNR and FQNEAQ (reference sequence). The CDR3 runs 16 residues. This clone showed up just a few times. Researchers ran the PCR with 60 Vbeta and 13 Jbeta primers. This table comes from immunoSEQ multiplex PCR, and its TCRdb copy is limited to in-frame clones, with some not included. This sample carries approximately 120,000 clones, approximately 76% of them seen once, and the ten largest clones take around 8%.

The sample consisted of PBMCs. This sequence joins TRBV7-9 and TRBJ1-3; D is undetermined. This receptor was identified in a man between 40 and 49 years old in good health and CMV-seronegative. The CDR3 region has the DNA TGTGCCAGCAGCTTAGCATCCCTCCCCGTACGAGACACCATATATTTT. Amino acids: CASSLASLPVRDTIYF. Filled out from reference TRBV7-9 and TRBJ1-3, the complete variable domain reads DTGVSQNPRHKITKRGQNVTFRCDPISEHNRLYWYRQTLGQGPEFLTYFQNEAQLEKSRLLSDRFSAERPKGSFSTLEIQRTEQGDSAMYLCASSLASLPVRDTIYFGEGSWLTVV.